This T cell receptor beta chain originates from a study of T-cell memory formation after mild COVID-19. Study overall: Across donors, TCR clusters were largely donor specific.

The CDR3 sequence is 15 residues long. Per germline, CDR1 SGHRS and CDR2 YFSETQ. Between the trimmed V and J ends, which lost 3 bases and 0 bases, there was a span of 9 bases. With constant-segment primers, 5'RACE yielded cDNA libraries of TCR alpha and TCR beta that carried sample barcodes and UMIs. TCRdb passed the 5' RACE reads through MiXCR, listing each CDR3 protein once. The data hold some 340,000 distinct CDR3 sequences, with 13% observed a single time. The chain is built from TRBV5-1 and TRBJ2-2, with unresolved D. The sequenced sample consisted of PBMCs or a T cell subset sorted from them (not recorded which). The TCR sequence derives from a man between 18 and 35 years old who had mild COVID-19 (a few samples of this study predate the infection). Cell type and time point are not known. CDR3 sequence (DNA): TGCGCCAGCAGCTGGGTACCAACGAACACCGGGGAGCTGTTTTTT. Its protein is CASSWVPTNTGELFF.